A single sample is the source of the 19 T cell receptor beta chains below, sequenced in a study of blood T cell repertoires in COVID-19. The method was immunoSEQ multiplex PCR; TCRdb's version includes in-frame clones alone and lacks a portion of them. The data show tens of thousands of clones, with over 75% seen just once and roughly 7.4% held by the top ten. Sequencing input: peripheral blood. The receptors originated from a man aged 45-65 years with acute or convalescent COVID-19.

J is TRBJ2-2 and V is TRBV7-7, with D possibly being TRBD1 (6 bases). The length of the CDR3 is 15 residues. V was pared by 5 bases and J by 6 bases, with 16 bases between. Germline CDR1 SSHAT, CDR2 FNYEAQ (reference sequence). CDR3 in DNA: TGTGCCAGCAGCCCCCGAGGGACAAGCCCCGGGGAGCTGTTTTTT. It codes for CASSPRGTSPGELFF.

CDR3 amino acids: CASSLGQGALQYF. Written as DNA, the CDR3 is TGCGCCAGCAGCTTGGGGCAGGGGGCCCTCCAGTACTTC. The chain couples TRBV5-1 to TRBJ2-5; 8 bases match TRBD1. The CDR3 has 13 residues. V shed 0 bases and J 10 bases; nucleotides not matched to a gene: 5. The germline CDR1 and CDR2 sequences are SGHRS and YFSETQ.

In this sample, this clone turned up a few times. The rearrangement uses TRBV29-1 and TRBJ1-2; 10 nucleotides match TRBD1. V lost 6 bases to trimming and J lost 3 bases; unmatched junction nucleotides: 4. CDR1 is SQVTM and CDR2 is ANQGSEA in the germline V gene. This CDR3 has 13 amino acids. Written as DNA, the CDR3 is TGCAGCGTGGGACAGGGGAGTGACTATGGCTACACCTTC. Translated: CSVGQGSDYGYTF.

The chain has TRBV9 and TRBJ1-6, with a weak D call TRBD1 (6 bases). Germline CDR1 and CDR2: SGDLS and YYNGEE. V lost 5 bases and J lost 5, with 17 bases in between. The length of the CDR3 is 16 residues. For the CDR3, the DNA is TGTGCCAGCAGGGAGGGGGGGACTGGAAATAATTCACCCCTCCACTTT. Translated, it gives CASREGGTGNNSPLHF.

Here the CDR3 DNA reads TGTGCCATCACCGAGGGAACTAATGAAAAACTGTTTTTT. Its protein is CAITEGTNEKLFF. The chain is built from TRBV10-3 and TRBJ1-4; D unclear. With 7 bases removed from V and 1 base from J, the gap between germline ends came to 7 bases. Per germline, CDR1 ENHRY and CDR2 SYGVKD. The CDR3 length is 13 residues.

This clone was seen a handful of times. The chain couples TRBV23-1 to TRBJ1-4; D is ambiguous. TRBV23-1 is annotated as an ORF whose role is uncertain. CDR3 size: 12 residues. With 7 bases removed from V and 3 bases from J, the gap between germline ends came to 6 bases. The CDR3, as DNA: TGCGCCAGCAAATCGGCTAATGAAAAACTGTTTTTT. It is translated as CASKSANEKLFF.

The chain recombines TRBV7-3 with TRBJ2-1, with D tentatively TRBD2 (6 bases). V was cut by 5 bases and J by 2 bases, with 10 bases left in between. The germline V gene encodes CDR1 SGHTA and CDR2 FQGTGA. The CDR3 spans 14 residues. For the CDR3, the DNA is TGTGCCAGCAGCACATCGGGGGCCTACAATGAGCAGTTCTTC. Translating it yields CASSTSGAYNEQFF.

This clone has just one count. The chain recombines TRBV30 with TRBJ1-2; no firm D call. Germline V CDR1 and CDR2: GTSNPN, SVGIG (reference sequence). Trimming shortened V by 1 base and J by 4 bases, and 4 bases separated the two germline ends. The CDR3 loop spans 11 amino acids. CDR3 nucleotide sequence: TGTGCCTGGAGTGCCCTCTATGGCTACACCTTC. It codes for CAWSALYGYTF.

The rearrangement uses TRBV9 and TRBJ2-1; 10 positions agree with TRBD2. The CDR3 length is 15 residues. CDR1 SGDLS and CDR2 YYNGEE come from the germline V gene. V lost 3 bases, J lost 3 bases, and 3 bases stayed unmatched. CDR3 amino acids: CASSGLAGDYNEQFF. In DNA form, the CDR3 reads TGTGCCAGCAGCGGACTAGCGGGTGACTACAATGAGCAGTTCTTC.

The J gene is TRBJ1-2, the V gene TRBV6-2 or TRBV6-3, with D possibly TRBD1 on 6 matching bases. The CDR3 is made up of 13 amino acids. Looked up from germline, CDR1 is MNHEY and CDR2 is SVGEGT. Trimming cost V 3 bases and J 2 bases, with 7 bases left between them. The chain's CDR3 is CASSYGQNYGYTF. Here the CDR3 DNA reads TGTGCCAGCAGTTATGGACAGAACTATGGCTACACCTTC.

In DNA form, the CDR3 reads TGTGCCACCCGGAGGGAAGAGACCCAGTACTTC. Its protein is CATRREETQYF. The chain couples TRBV24-1 to TRBJ2-5; D possibly corresponds to TRBD2 (6 bases). The CDR3 has 11 residues. V lost 9 bases to trimming and J lost 3 bases, with 7 bases between them. CDR1 is KGHDR and CDR2 is SFDVKD in the germline V gene.

This chain links TRBV9 with TRBJ2-4; 10 bases agree with TRBD2. J lost 5 bases, V lost 5 bases, and 10 bases had no gene match. Germline CDR1 reads SGDLS; CDR2 reads YYNGEE. The CDR3 is made up of 16 amino acids. CDR3 nucleotide sequence: TGTGCCAGCAGTGCCGAGCGGGAGGGCCGTGAAAACATTCAGTACTTC. This encodes CASSAEREGRENIQYF.

The V gene is TRBV21-1, the J gene TRBJ2-1; the D segment call TRBD2 is taken from the table without a DNA check. TRBV21-1 is deemed a pseudogene. The CDR3 runs to 16 residues. CDR3 nucleotides: TGTGCCAGCAGCCCCGTACTAGCGGGAGCGGATAATGAGCAGTTCTTC. Its protein product is CASSPVLAGADNEQFF.

The chain carries TRBV30 and TRBJ1-3; 9 bases match TRBD1. Per germline, CDR1 GTSNPN and CDR2 SVGIG (reference sequence). The CDR3 is 16 residues long. V shed 5 bases, J shed 0 bases, and the junction held 8 bases outside the gene matches. CDR3 protein: CAWDKQGAFSGNTIYF. DNA for the CDR3: TGTGCCTGGGATAAACAGGGGGCCTTCTCTGGAAACACCATATATTTT.

The rearrangement uses TRBV2 and TRBJ1-6; 7 nucleotides line up with TRBD1. Looked up from germline, CDR1 is SNHLY and CDR2 is FYNNEI. V was pared by 6 bases and J by 7 bases, with 3 bases of the junction left unmatched. This CDR3 spans 13 amino acids. Written as DNA, the CDR3 is TGTGCCAGCAGGGAGGGACAGAATTCACCCCTCCACTTT. Translated: CASREGQNSPLHF.

This chain links TRBV5-6 with TRBJ1-4, with TRBD1 identical over 12 bases. V trimming: 5 bases; J trimming: 3 bases; junction bases outside the gene matches: 5. CDR1 is SGHDT, CDR2 YYEEEE, per germline. This CDR3 has 16 amino acids. The CDR3 bases are TGTGCCAGCAGTGGGGACAGGGGGCGGCCTAATGAAAAACTGTTTTTT. Translating it yields CASSGDRGRPNEKLFF.

This clone has a handful of counts. J is TRBJ2-2 and V is TRBV6-4; weak D call: TRBD1 (6 bases). CDR1 is MRHNA and CDR2 is SNTAGT in the germline V gene. Trimming stripped 3 bases from V and 0 bases from J, with 14 bases between. This CDR3 spans 17 amino acids. The CDR3 spells CASSETQGIANTGELFF. In DNA, the CDR3 is TGTGCCAGCAGTGAAACTCAGGGGATCGCGAACACCGGGGAGCTGTTTTTT.

This chain links TRBV5-1 with TRBJ1-1; 8 positions match TRBD1. Trimming cost V 2 bases and J 3 bases; bases outside gene matches: 6. This CDR3 has 15 residues. The germline CDR1 and CDR2 sequences are SGHRS and YFSETQ. The CDR3 DNA reads TGCGCCAGCAGCTTAAGACAGGGGAAAGACACTGAAGCTTTCTTT. It specifies CASSLRQGKDTEAFF.

The chain carries TRBV5-1 and TRBJ2-5; TRBD1 is a possible D gene (5 bases). The germline V and J ends were trimmed by 0 bases and 4 bases, with 10 bases remaining between them. CDR3 length: 14 amino acids. CDR1 and CDR2 from the germline V gene are SGHRS and YFSETQ. The CDR3 DNA follows: TGCGCCAGCAGCTTGGCCATGGGGCCAGAGACCCAGTACTTC. This sequence encodes CASSLAMGPETQYF.